This T cell receptor (beta chain) was captured in a study of T cell repertoires in cytomegalovirus infection (dated by TCRdb to between 2018 and 2021). Turning to the overall study: The HLA type of each donor mattered for the analysis, because public TCR beta signatures pointed to carriage of CMV infection along with the matching HLA type. What the work shows at the level of the full study, not this receptor alone: The ex vivo response was dominated by HLA-C-restricted CMV-specific TCR beta clonotypes, which also provided the single most frequent clonotype in two of eight donors. Carriers of CMV infection plus the relevant HLA type were discriminated by the cumulative frequency of public TCR beta family members in the study cohort and in an independent approximately 350-donor cohort.

Sequencing was carried out with an Illumina HiSeq 1500. TCRdb passed the public sequencing reads through fastp at Q25 and MiXCR, retaining productive beta sequences. Rows with a matching CDR3 protein are joined into one entry that keeps the most common DNA and genes. Here the sample has some 700,000 distinct CDR3 sequences; roughly a third occur a single time. The top ten hold more than 2.5% of the sample. This clonotype was observed a few times. No cognate antigen has been identified for it. A much larger clone lies a single base off, so this may be a read error. The germline V gene sets CDR1 to ENHRY and CDR2 to SYGVKD. The CDR3 goes from the cysteine to the phenylalanine over 12 residues. The only DNA kept is the CDR3, 36 bases in frame from the first base. Trimming accounts for 6 bases at V and 4 bases at J, while the number of junction bases matched to no gene is 0.

The chain employs TRBV10-3 and TRBJ1-1, and 9 bases in between align with TRBD1. This receptor was taken from a human donor in good health (CMV status not recorded). Some clones in this sample may be carry-over from other donors' samples. The sequenced sample was PBMCs. The DNA sequence is given as TGTGCCATCAGGACAGGGGGCACTGAAGCTTTCTTT. It translates to CAIRTGGTEAFF.